This TCR beta chain was documented in a study of T cell responses to AZD1222 COVID-19 vaccine. With 5 bases removed from V and 6 bases from J, the gap between germline ends came to 13 bases. Germline V gives CDR1 SQVTM, CDR2 ANQGSEA. This CDR3 contains 12 residues. Generated by immunoSEQ multiplex PCR, the TCRdb table keeps only in-frame clones and is missing some. Of over 150,000 clones listed, 88% were seen once; the top ten hold less than 3.5%. This clone was observed at least ten times. This chain uses TRBV29-1 with TRBJ1-1; no firm D call. The TCR sequence derives from an adult in good health. This specimen consisted of peripheral blood, obtained on day 0 of AZD1222 vaccination. This chain's CDR3 is CSVRTQGSEAFF. The CDR3 DNA reads TGCAGCGTTAGGACGCAAGGGTCTGAAGCTTTCTTT. The variable domain in full, with the rest retrieved from reference TRBV29-1 and TRBJ1-1, is SAVISQKPSRDICQRGTSLTIQCQVDSQVTMMFWYRQQPGQSLTLIATANQGSEATYESGFVIDKFPISRPNLTFSTLTVSNMSPEDSSIYLCSVRTQGSEAFFGQGTRLTVV.